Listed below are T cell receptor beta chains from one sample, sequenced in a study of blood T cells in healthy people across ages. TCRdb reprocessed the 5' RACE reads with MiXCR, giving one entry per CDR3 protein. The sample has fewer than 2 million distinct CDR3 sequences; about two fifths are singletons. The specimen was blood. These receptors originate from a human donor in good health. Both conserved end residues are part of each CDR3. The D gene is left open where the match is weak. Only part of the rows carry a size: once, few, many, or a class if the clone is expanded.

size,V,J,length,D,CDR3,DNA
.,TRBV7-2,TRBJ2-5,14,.,CASSPSLTRETQYF,TGTGCCAGCAGCCCCTCTTTAACCCGCGAGACCCAGTACTTC
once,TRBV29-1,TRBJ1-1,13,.,CSVDETGDTEAFF,TGCAGCGTTGATGAGACAGGTGACACTGAAGCTTTCTTT
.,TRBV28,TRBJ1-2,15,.,CASSRRRLGGFGYTF,TGTGCCAGCAGTCGCCGGAGACTGGGCGGGTTTGGCTACACCTTC
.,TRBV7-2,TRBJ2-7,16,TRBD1,CASSPYKDRESYEQYF,TGTGCCAGCAGCCCATATAAGGACAGGGAATCCTACGAGCAGTACTTC
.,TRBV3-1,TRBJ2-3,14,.,CASSQSWGADTQYF,TGTGCCAGCAGCCAAAGCTGGGGGGCAGATACGCAGTATTTT
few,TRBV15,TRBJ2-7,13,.,CATSRGTNYEQYF,TGTGCCACCAGCAGAGGGACCAACTACGAGCAGTACTTC
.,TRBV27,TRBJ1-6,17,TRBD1,CASSRTLTQGGNSPLHF,TGTGCCAGCAGCCGAACCCTGACACAGGGGGGTAATTCACCCCTCCACTTT
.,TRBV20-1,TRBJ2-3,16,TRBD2,CSARDVGRGATDTQYF,TGCAGTGCTAGAGATGTGGGGCGGGGGGCGACAGATACGCAGTATTTT
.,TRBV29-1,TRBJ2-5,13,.,CSVAKGSQETQYF,TGCAGCGTTGCGAAGGGCAGCCAAGAGACCCAGTACTTC
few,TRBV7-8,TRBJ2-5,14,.,CASSLEVSGETQYF,TGTGCCAGCAGCTTAGAAGTGTCGGGTGAGACCCAGTACTTC
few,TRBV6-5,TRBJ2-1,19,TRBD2,CASSYFGTSGDSSYNEQFF,TGTGCCAGCAGCTACTTTGGGACTAGCGGCGACAGCTCCTACAATGAGCAGTTCTTC
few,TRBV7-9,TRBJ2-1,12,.,CASPRQGNEQFF,TGTGCCAGCCCCCGCCAGGGAAACGAGCAGTTCTTC
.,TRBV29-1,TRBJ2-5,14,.,CSVEDLGAGETQYF,TGCAGCGTTGAAGATCTGGGGGCGGGAGAGACCCAGTACTTC
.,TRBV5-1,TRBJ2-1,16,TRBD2,CASSLGGSGGIDEQFF,TGCGCCAGCAGCTTGGGCGGTAGCGGGGGGATCGATGAGCAGTTCTTC
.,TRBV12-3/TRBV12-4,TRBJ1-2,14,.,CASSLVVGIYGYTF,TGTGCCAGCAGTTTAGTGGTAGGGATCTATGGCTACACCTTC
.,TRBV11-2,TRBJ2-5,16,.,CASSLAWPPYQETQYF,TGTGCCAGCAGCTTAGCTTGGCCTCCTTACCAAGAGACCCAGTACTTC
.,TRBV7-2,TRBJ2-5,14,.,CASSLDAAQETQYF,TGTGCCAGCAGCTTAGATGCGGCCCAAGAGACCCAGTACTTC
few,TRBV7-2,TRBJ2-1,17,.,CASSFYVRDTSYNEQFF,TGTGCCAGCAGCTTTTACGTCCGGGACACTTCCTACAATGAGCAGTTCTTC
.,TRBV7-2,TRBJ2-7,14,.,CASSLGTLFYEQYF,TGTGCCAGCAGCTTGGGGACACTTTTCTACGAGCAGTACTTC
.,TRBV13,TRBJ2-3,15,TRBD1,CASSPGTGGFDTQYF,TGTGCCAGCAGCCCCGGGACAGGGGGGTTCGATACGCAGTATTTT
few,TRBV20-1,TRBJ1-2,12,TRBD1,CSAGQGRAGYTF,TGCAGTGCTGGACAGGGGCGTGCTGGCTACACCTTC
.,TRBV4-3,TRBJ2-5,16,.,CASSQDKYAGMETQYF,TGCGCCAGCAGCCAAGATAAATACGCGGGGATGGAGACCCAGTACTTC
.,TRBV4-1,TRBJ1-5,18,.,CASTLRATLKGVGQPQHF,TGCGCCAGCACTCTGAGGGCTACATTGAAGGGGGTGGGTCAGCCCCAGCATTTT
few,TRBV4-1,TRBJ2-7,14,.,CASSHPGVAYEQYF,TGCGCCAGCAGCCACCCAGGGGTTGCCTACGAGCAGTACTTC
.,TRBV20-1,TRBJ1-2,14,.,CSAREPAKTAGYTF,TGCAGTGCTAGAGAACCTGCGAAAACCGCCGGCTACACCTTC
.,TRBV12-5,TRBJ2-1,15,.,CASGLGDSAYNEQFF,TGTGCTAGTGGTTTGGGAGACAGTGCCTACAATGAGCAGTTCTTC
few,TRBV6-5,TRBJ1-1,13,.,CASSYRERTEAFF,TGTGCCAGCAGTTACAGGGAGCGTACTGAAGCTTTCTTT
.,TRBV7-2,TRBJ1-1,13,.,CASSPGTKGEAFF,TGTGCCAGCAGTCCCGGGACCAAAGGTGAAGCTTTCTTT
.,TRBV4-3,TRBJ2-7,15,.,CASSQENRRGYEQYF,TGCGCCAGCAGCCAAGAAAATAGGCGGGGCTACGAGCAGTACTTC
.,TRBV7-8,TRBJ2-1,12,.,CASSFGTFGQFF,TGTGCCAGCAGCTTTGGGACGTTTGGGCAGTTCTTC
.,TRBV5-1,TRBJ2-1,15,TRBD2,CASSPSRGEYNEQFF,TGCGCCAGCAGCCCTAGTCGGGGGGAGTACAATGAGCAGTTCTTC
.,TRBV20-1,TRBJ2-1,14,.,CSARDRGTTPEQFF,TGCAGTGCTAGAGATCGGGGCACCACACCCGAGCAGTTCTTC
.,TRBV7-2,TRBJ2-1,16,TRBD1,CASSPLQGEQYNEQFF,TGTGCCAGCAGCCCCTTACAGGGGGAGCAGTACAATGAGCAGTTCTTC
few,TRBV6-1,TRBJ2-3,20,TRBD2,CASIRVVGAQRGPLTDTQYF,TGTGCCAGCATAAGAGTGGTCGGGGCTCAGCGGGGGCCACTCACAGATACGCAGTATTTT
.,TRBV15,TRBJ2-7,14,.,CATSGTGLSYEQYF,TGTGCCACCAGCGGAACAGGACTATCCTACGAGCAGTACTTC
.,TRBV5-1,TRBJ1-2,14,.,CASSLDQSNYGYTF,TGCGCCAGCAGCTTGGATCAGTCTAACTATGGCTACACCTTC
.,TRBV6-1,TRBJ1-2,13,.,CANSERSGTGYTF,TGTGCCAACAGTGAAAGGTCCGGGACCGGCTACACCTTC
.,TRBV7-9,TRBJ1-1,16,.,CASSLGGWGVDTEAFF,TGTGCCAGCAGCTTAGGGGGGTGGGGTGTGGACACTGAAGCTTTCTTT
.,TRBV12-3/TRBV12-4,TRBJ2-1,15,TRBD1,CASNLDRAAYNEQFF,TGTGCCAGCAATCTTGACAGGGCCGCCTACAATGAGCAGTTCTTC
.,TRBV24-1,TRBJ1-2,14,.,CATSATTDDYGYTF,TGTGCCACCAGTGCCACGACAGATGACTATGGCTACACCTTC
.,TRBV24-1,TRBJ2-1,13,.,CATSDFVGNEQFF,TGTGCCACCAGTGATTTTGTGGGGAATGAGCAGTTCTTC
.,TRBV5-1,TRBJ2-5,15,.,CASSLSGPRAETQYF,TGCGCCAGCAGCTTGTCTGGACCCAGGGCGGAGACCCAGTACTTC
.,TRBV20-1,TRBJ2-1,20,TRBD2,CSARPSRGLAGGSSYNEQFF,TGCAGTGCTAGACCTTCAAGGGGACTAGCGGGGGGGAGCTCCTACAATGAGCAGTTCTTC
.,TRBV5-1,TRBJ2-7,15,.,CASSSSQDSPYEQYF,TGCGCCAGCAGCTCGTCCCAGGACAGTCCCTACGAGCAGTACTTC
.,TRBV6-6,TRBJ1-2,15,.,CASRPPLTGYYGYTF,TGTGCCAGCAGACCTCCTCTGACAGGCTACTATGGCTACACCTTC
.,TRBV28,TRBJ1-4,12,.,CASVEAGEKLFF,TGTGCCAGCGTTGAGGCGGGTGAAAAACTGTTTTTT
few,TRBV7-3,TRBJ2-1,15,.,CASSFQGLSYNEQFF,TGTGCCAGCAGCTTTCAGGGACTGAGCTACAATGAGCAGTTCTTC
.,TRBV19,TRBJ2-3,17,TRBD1,CASTSLYPGTETHTQYF,TGTGCCAGTACCTCCCTCTACCCAGGGACAGAGACTCATACGCAGTATTTT
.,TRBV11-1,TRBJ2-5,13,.,CASSFLRSGAQYF,TGTGCCAGCAGCTTCCTACGATCCGGGGCCCAGTACTTC
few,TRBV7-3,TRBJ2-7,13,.,CASSLSSNYEQYF,TGTGCCAGCAGCTTAAGCAGCAACTACGAGCAGTACTTC
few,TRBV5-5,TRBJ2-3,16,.,CASSLGPGRSTDTQYF,TGTGCCAGCAGCTTGGGGCCGGGGCGAAGCACAGATACGCAGTATTTT
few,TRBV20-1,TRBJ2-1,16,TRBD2,CSAPAPDGGGADEQFF,TGCAGTGCTCCAGCCCCGGACGGCGGGGGGGCTGATGAACAGTTCTTC
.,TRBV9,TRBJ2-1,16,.,CASSAYRAIANNEQFF,TGTGCCAGCAGCGCGTACCGAGCTATAGCTAACAATGAGCAGTTCTTC
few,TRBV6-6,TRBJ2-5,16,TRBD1,CASSYSGQGARETQYF,TGTGCCAGCAGTTACTCGGGACAGGGGGCGCGTGAGACCCAGTACTTC